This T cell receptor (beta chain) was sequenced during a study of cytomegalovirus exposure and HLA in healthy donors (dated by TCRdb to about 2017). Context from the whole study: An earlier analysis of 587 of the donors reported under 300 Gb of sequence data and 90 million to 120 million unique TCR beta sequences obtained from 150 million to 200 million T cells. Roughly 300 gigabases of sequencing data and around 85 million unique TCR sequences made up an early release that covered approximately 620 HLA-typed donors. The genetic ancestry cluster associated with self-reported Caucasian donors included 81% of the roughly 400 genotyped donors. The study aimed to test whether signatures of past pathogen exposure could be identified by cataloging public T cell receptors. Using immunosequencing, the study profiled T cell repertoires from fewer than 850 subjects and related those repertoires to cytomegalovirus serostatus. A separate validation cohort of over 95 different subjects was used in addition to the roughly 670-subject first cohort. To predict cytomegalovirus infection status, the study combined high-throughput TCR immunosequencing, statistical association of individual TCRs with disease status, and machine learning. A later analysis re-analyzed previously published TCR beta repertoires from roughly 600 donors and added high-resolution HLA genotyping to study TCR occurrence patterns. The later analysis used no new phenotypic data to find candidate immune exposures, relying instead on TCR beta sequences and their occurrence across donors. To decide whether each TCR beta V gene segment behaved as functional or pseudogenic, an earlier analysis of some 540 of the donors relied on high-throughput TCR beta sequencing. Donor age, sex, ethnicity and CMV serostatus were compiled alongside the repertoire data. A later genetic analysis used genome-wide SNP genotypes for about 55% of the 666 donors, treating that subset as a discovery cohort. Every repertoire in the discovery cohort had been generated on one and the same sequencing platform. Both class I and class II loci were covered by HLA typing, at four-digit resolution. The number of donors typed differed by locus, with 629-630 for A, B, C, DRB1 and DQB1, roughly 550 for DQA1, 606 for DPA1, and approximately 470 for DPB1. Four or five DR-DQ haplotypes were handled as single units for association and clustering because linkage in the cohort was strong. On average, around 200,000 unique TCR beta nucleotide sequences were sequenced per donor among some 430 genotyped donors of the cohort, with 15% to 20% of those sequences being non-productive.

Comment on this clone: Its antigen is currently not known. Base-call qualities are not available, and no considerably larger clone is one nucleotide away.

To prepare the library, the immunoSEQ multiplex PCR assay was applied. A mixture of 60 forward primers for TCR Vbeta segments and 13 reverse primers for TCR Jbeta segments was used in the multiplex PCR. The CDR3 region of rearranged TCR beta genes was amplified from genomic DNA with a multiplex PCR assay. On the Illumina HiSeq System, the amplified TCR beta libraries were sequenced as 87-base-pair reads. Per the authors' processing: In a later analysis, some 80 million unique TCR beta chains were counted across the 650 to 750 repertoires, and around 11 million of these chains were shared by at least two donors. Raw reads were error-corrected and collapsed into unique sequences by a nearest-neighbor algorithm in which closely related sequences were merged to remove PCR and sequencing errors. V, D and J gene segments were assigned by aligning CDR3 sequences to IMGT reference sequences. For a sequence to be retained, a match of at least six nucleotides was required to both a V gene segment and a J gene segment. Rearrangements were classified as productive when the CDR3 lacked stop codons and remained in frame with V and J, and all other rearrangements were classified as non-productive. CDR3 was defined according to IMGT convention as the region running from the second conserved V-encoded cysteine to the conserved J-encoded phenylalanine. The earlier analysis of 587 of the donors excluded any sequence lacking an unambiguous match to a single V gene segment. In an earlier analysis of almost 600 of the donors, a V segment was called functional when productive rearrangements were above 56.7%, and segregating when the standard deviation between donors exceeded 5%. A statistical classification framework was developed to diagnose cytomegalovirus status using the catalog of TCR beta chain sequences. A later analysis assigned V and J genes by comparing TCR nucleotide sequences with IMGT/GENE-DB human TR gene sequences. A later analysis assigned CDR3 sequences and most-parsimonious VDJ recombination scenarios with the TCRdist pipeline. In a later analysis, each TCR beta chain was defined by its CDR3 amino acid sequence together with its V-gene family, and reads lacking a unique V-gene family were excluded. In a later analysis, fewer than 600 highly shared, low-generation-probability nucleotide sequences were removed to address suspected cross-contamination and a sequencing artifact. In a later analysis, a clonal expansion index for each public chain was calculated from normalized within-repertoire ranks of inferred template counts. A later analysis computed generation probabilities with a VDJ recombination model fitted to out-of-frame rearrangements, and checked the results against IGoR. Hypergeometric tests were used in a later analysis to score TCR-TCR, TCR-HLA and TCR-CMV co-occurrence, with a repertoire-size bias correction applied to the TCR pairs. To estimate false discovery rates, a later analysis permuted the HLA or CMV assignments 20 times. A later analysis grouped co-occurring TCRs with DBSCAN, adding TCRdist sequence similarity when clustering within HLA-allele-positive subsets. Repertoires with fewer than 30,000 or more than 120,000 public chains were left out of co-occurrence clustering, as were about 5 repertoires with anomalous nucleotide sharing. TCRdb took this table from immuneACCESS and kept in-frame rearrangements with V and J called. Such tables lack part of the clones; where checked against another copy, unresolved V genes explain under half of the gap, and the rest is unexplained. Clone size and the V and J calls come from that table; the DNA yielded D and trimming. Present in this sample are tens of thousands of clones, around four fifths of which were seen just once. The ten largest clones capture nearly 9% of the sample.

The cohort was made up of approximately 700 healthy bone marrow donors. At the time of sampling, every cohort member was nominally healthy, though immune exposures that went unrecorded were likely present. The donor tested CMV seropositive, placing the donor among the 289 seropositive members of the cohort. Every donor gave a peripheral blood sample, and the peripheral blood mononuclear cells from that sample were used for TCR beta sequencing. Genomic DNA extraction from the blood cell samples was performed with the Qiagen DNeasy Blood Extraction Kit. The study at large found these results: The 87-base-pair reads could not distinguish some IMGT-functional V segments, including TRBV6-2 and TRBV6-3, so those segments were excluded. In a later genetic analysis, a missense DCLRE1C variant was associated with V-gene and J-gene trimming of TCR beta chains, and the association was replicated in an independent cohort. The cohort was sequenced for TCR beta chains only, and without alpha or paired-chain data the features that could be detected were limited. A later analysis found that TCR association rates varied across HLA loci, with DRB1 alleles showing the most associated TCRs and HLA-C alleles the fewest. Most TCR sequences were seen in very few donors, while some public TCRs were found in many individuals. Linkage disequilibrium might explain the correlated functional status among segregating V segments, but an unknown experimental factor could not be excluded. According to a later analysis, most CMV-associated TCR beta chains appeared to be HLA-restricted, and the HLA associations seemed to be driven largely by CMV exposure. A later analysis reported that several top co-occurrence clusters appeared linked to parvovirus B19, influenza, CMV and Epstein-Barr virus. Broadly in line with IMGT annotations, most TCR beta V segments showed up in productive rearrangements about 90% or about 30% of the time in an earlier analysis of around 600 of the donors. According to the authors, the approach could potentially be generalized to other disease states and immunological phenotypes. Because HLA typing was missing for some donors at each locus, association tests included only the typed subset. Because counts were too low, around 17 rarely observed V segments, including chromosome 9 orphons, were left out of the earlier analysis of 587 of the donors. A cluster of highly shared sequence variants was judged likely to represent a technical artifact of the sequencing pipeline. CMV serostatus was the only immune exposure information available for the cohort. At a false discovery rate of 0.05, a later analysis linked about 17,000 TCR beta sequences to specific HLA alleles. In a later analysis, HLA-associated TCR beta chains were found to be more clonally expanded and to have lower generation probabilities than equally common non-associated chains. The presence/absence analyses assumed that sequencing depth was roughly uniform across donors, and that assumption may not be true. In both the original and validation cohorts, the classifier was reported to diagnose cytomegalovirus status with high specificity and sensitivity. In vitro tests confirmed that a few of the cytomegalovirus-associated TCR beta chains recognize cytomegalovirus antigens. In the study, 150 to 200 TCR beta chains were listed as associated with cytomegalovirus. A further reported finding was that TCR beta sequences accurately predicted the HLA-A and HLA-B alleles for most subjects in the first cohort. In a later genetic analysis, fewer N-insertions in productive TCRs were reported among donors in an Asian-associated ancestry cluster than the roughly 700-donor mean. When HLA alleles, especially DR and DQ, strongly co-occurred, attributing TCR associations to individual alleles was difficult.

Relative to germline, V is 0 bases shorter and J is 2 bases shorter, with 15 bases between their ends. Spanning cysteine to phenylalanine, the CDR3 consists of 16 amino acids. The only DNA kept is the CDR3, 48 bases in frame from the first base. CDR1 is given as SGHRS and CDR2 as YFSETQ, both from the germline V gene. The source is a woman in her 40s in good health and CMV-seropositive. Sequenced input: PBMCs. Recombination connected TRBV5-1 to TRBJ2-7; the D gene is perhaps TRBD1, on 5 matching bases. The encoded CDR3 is CASSLALGADAYEQYF. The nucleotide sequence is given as TGCGCCAGCAGCTTGGCCTTAGGGGCGGACGCCTACGAGCAGTACTTC.